The 6 T cell receptor beta chains below come from one sample, sequenced in a study of CD8 T cells in Susac syndrome. RNA, at 0.5 to 1 ug, was reverse transcribed with random hexamers. TCRdb ran MiXCR on the immunoSEQ multiplex PCR reads and lists one entry per CDR3 protein. In the table there are around 270,000 distinct CDR3 sequences, about 89% of which are singletons. Sequencing used CD8+ T cells from PBMCs. The source is a human donor with multiple sclerosis.

The V gene is TRBV20-1, the J gene TRBJ2-1, with TRBD2 identical over 7 bases. Trimming at V came to 3 bases and at J to 5 bases, leaving 7 bases not matched to a gene. Germline values: CDR1 DFQATT, CDR2 SNEGSKA (reference sequence). The CDR3 has 14 residues. CDR3 residues: CSASTLAVNNEQFF. The DNA for the CDR3 is TGCAGTGCTAGTACGCTAGCGGTTAACAATGAGCAGTTCTTC.

The chain uses TRBV19 and TRBJ2-7; D not certain. This CDR3 is 14 amino acids long. Trimming shortened V by 5 bases and J by 2 bases, and 13 bases separated the two germline ends. Germline-derived CDR1 and CDR2 are LNHDA and SQIVND (reference sequence). CDR3 loop: CASSPRGTAYEQYF. In DNA form, the CDR3 reads TGTGCCAGTAGTCCCCGAGGCACGGCCTACGAGCAGTACTTC.

This chain links TRBV9 with TRBJ2-1, with D possibly TRBD2 on 5 matching bases. The V gene's germline CDR1 is SGDLS and CDR2 YYNGEE. Trimming stripped 2 bases from V and 4 bases from J, with 16 bases between. This CDR3 is 16 amino acids long. In DNA, the CDR3 is TGTGCCAGCAGCGTGGCTAGCCAAGGGTTTTACAATGAGCAGTTCTTC. This encodes CASSVASQGFYNEQFF.

The rearrangement links TRBV27 to TRBJ2-7, with D maybe TRBD1 (6 bases). V was cut by 0 bases and J by 3 bases, with 9 bases left in between. The CDR3 totals 14 residues. Per germline, CDR1 MNHEY and CDR2 SMNVEV (reference sequence). CDR3 nucleotides: TGTGCCAGCAGTTTATCTTGGACAGACTACGAGCAGTACTTC. This sequence encodes CASSLSWTDYEQYF.

The chain links TRBV12-3 or TRBV12-4 to TRBJ2-1, with 10 bases matching TRBD1. This CDR3 comprises 15 residues. The J segment lost 6 bases and the V segment lost 5 bases, leaving 7 bases of the junction unmatched. CDR3 DNA sequence: TGTGCCAGCAGTACCGGGACAGGGGTCGGCAATGAGCAGTTCTTC. Protein sequence: CASSTGTGVGNEQFF.

V gene TRBV20-1 combines with J gene TRBJ2-1; possibly TRBD2 for D (5 bases). The CDR3 sequence is 13 residues long. The V gene lost 1 base and the J gene lost 4 bases, with 8 bases spanning the gap. The germline V gene encodes CDR1 DFQATT and CDR2 SNEGSKA (reference sequence). The CDR3 loop is CSARGSVYNEQFF. CDR3 DNA sequence: TGCAGTGCTAGAGGTAGCGTTTACAATGAGCAGTTCTTC.